This entry is about one TCR beta chain. Its antigen remains unidentified. These data come from a study of STAT5B mutations in CD4+ large granular lymphocyte leukemia. Control samples were healthy donors' buffy coats. Germline CDR1 and CDR2: SGHKS and YYEKEE (reference sequence). This CDR3 has 15 amino acids. The V gene lost 4 bases and the J gene lost 5 bases, with 18 bases spanning the gap. Libraries were prepared by immunoSEQ multiplex PCR; TCRdb keeps only in-frame clonotypes and omits some of them. The table includes nearly 35,000 clones, more than 65% detected once. General observations from the study: TRBV06-family usage was enriched in top patient clones (8/27) versus controls (2/35). The CD4+ versus CD8+ T-LGLL clonality difference may reflect limited sample size. Main leukemic clonotypes were patient-specific, but 20% to 25% appeared at low frequency elsewhere.

The origin of this receptor is a human donor in good health. The chain combines TRBV5-5 with TRBJ2-5; D may be TRBD2 (5 bases). Sequenced sample: CD4+ T cells from blood buffy coats. The CDR3 nucleotides are TGTGCCAGCAGCACGCCGGACGGGGTCAGGGAGACCCAGTACTTC. Protein product: CASSTPDGVRETQYF.